This TCR beta chain was captured in a study of blood T cell repertoires in COVID-19. Study information: The United States, Italy and Spain were the sources of the acute and convalescent COVID-19 samples. PBMCs, B-cell-depleted T cells, or T cells were the source of the cDNA or gDNA that made up the material.

The CDR3 consists of 14 residues. V dropped 2 bases and J dropped 4 bases, with 7 bases sitting between them. Germline CDR1 SGHRS, CDR2 YFSETQ. Source study methods: Amplified reference gene primers provided the basis for estimating nucleated cell counts. TCRdb keeps only in-frame clones here, not all; method: immunoSEQ multiplex PCR. D and trimming come from the DNA, and the V and J calls and clone size come from that table. The table lists 210,000 or so clones, about 84% of them singletons. Patients at the Seattle site were enrolled during active infection and followed longitudinally. Sequencing input: peripheral blood. The chain carries TRBV5-1 and TRBJ2-6; D gene ambiguous. The sequence was collected from a woman older than 75 with COVID-19, enrolled during active disease. CDR3 in DNA: TGCGCCAGCAGCTTACTCTCGGGGGCCAACGTCCTGACTTTC. As protein: CASSLLSGANVLTF.